The clone carrying this TCR beta chain was found a few times. Method: immunoSEQ multiplex PCR; TCRdb's copy keeps in-frame clones and lacks some. The table has around 230,000 clones, approximately 83% seen once. CDR3 length equals 13 residues. V dropped 3 bases and J dropped 8 bases, with 16 bases sitting between them. CDR1 is GTSNPN and CDR2 is SVGIG in the germline V gene (reference sequence). The sample is drawn from a study of blood T cell repertoires in COVID-19. Study as a whole: The United States, Italy and Spain provided the acute and convalescent COVID-19 samples.

The J gene is TRBJ1-2, the V gene TRBV30; tentatively, D is TRBD1 (6 bases). The TCR originated in a woman aged 80 or over with acute or convalescent COVID-19. The specimen was peripheral blood. CDR3 protein: CAWSDRRLGGYTF. The DNA for the CDR3 is TGTGCCTGGAGCGACAGGCGGCTAGGGGGCTACACCTTC.